The T cell receptor beta chain described here comes from a study of blood T cell repertoires in COVID-19. Study overall: Sample material is recorded as cDNA or gDNA derived from T cells, B-cell-depleted T cells, or PBMCs.

In the original analysis: Reference gene primer amplification gave nucleated cell count estimates. TCRdb's table, derived via immunoSEQ multiplex PCR, lists solely in-frame clones and lacks some. V, J and clone size derive from that table, while D and trimming were established from the DNA sequence. The table includes under 95,000 clones, 88% detected once. CDR3 length: 14 residues. V was shortened by 4 bases and J by 0 bases, with 9 bases between the two germline ends. Germline V lookup: CDR1 SGHRS, CDR2 YFSETQ. Sequencing was carried out using peripheral blood. The sequence was obtained from a human donor in a cohort sampled during active COVID-19. The chain joins TRBV5-1 to TRBJ2-3; maybe TRBD2 (6 bases). The CDR3 here is CASSPTSSTDTQYF. CDR3 coding DNA: TGCGCCAGCAGCCCAACTAGCAGCACAGATACGCAGTATTTT.